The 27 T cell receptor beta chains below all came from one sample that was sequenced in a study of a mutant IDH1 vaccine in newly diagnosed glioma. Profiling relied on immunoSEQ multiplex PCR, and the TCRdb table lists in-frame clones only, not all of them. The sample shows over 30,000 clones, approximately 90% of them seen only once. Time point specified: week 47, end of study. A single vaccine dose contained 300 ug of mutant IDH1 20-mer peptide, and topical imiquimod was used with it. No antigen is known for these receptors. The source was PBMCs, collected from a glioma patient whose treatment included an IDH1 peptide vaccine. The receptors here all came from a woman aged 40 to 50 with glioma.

The CDR3 protein is CASSLMGQPQHF. DNA for the CDR3: TGTGCCAGCAGCTTGATGGGCCAGCCCCAGCATTTT. The chain uses TRBV5-4 and TRBJ1-5; D is uncertain. The germline gives CDR1 SGHNT, CDR2 YYREEE (reference sequence). V lost 1 base, J lost 7 bases, and 6 bases lay in between. The CDR3 runs 12 residues.

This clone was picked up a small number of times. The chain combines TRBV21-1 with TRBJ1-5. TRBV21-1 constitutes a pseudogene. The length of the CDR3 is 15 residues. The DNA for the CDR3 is TGTGCCAGCACCCCGGACGGGCCCTCCGGGCAGCCCCAGCATTTT. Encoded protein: CASTPDGPSGQPQHF.

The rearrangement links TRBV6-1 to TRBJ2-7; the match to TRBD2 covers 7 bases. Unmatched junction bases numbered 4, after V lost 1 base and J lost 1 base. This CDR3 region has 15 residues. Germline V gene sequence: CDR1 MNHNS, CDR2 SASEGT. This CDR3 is CASSEEASGSYEQYF. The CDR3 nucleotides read TGTGCCAGCAGTGAAGAGGCTAGCGGTTCCTACGAGCAGTACTTC.

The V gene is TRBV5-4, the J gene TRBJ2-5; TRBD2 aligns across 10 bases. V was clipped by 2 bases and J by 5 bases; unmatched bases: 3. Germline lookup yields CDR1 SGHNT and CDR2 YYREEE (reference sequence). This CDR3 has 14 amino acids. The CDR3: CASSLDSGGETQYF. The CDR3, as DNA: TGTGCCAGCAGCTTAGATAGCGGGGGGGAGACCCAGTACTTC.

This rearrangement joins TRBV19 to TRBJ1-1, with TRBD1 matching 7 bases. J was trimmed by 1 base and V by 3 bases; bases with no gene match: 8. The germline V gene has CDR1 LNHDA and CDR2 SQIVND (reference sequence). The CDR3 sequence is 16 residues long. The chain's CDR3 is CASSINRQGRNTEAFF. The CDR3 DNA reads TGTGCCAGTAGTATCAATCGACAGGGTAGGAACACTGAAGCTTTCTTT.

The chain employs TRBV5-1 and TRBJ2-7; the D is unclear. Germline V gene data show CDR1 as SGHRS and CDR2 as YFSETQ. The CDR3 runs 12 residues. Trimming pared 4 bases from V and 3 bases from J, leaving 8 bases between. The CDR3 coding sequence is TGCGCCAGCAGCAGAGAAGGCTACGAGCAGTACTTC. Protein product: CASSREGYEQYF.

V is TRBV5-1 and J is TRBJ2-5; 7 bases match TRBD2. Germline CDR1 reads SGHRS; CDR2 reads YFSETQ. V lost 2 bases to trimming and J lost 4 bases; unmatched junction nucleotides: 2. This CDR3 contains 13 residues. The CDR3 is CASSFGGRETQYF. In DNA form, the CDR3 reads TGCGCCAGCAGCTTTGGCGGGAGAGAGACCCAGTACTTC.

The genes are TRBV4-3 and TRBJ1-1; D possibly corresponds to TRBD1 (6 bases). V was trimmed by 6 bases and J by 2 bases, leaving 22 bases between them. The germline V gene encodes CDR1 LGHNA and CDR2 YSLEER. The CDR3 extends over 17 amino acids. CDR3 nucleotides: TGCGCCAGCAGGGCAGGGGTGGACGAGATGGATAACACTGAAGCTTTCTTT. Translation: CASRAGVDEMDNTEAFF.

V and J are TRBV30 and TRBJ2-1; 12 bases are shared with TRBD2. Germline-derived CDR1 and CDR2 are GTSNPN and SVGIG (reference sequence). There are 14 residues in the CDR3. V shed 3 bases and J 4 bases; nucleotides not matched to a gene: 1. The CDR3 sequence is CAWSGLAGYNEQFF. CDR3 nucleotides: TGTGCCTGGAGCGGACTAGCGGGATACAATGAGCAGTTCTTC. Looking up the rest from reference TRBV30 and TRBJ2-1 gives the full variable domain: SQTIHQWPATLVQPVGSPLSLECTVEGTSNPNLYWYRQAAGRGLQLLFYSVGIGQISSEVPQNLSASRPQDRQFILSSKKLLLSDSGFYLCAWSGLAGYNEQFFGPGTRLTVL.

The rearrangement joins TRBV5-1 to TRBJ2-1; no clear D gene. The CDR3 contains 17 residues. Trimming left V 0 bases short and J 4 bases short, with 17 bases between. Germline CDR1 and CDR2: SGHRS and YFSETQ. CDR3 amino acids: CASSLGLHDSPYNEQFF. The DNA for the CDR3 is TGCGCCAGCAGCTTGGGTCTCCATGATAGCCCATACAATGAGCAGTTCTTC.

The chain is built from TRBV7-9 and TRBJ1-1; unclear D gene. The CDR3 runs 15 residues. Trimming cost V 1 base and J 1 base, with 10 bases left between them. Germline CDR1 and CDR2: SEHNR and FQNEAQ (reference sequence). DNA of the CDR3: TGTGCCAGCAGCTTAGGCACAGTTCAGAACACTGAAGCTTTCTTT. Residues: CASSLGTVQNTEAFF.

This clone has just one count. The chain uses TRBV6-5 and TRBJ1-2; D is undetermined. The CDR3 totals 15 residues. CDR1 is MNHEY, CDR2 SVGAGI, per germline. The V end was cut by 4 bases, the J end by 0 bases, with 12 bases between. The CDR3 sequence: CASSSPHGTNYGYTF. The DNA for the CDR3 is TGTGCCAGCAGTTCCCCGCACGGAACTAACTATGGCTACACCTTC.

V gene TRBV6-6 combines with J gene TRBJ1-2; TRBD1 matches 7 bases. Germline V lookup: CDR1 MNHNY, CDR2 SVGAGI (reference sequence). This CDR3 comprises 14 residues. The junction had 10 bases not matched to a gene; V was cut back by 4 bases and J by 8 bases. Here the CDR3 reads CASSSGQFLKGYTF. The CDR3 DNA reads TGTGCCAGCAGTTCGGGACAGTTCTTAAAGGGCTACACCTTC.

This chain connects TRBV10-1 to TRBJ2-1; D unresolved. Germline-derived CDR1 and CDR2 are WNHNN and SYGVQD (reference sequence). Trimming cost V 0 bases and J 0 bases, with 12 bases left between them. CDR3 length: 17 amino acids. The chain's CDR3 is CASSESKGFGSYNEQFF. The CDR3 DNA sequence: TGCGCCAGCAGTGAGTCGAAAGGGTTCGGCTCCTACAATGAGCAGTTCTTC.

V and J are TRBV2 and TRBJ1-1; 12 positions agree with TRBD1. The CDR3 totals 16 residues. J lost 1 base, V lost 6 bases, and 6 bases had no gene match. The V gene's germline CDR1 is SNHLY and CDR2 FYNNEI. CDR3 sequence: CASSGTGGVGNTEAFF. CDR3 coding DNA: TGTGCCAGCAGCGGGACAGGGGGCGTGGGGAACACTGAAGCTTTCTTT.

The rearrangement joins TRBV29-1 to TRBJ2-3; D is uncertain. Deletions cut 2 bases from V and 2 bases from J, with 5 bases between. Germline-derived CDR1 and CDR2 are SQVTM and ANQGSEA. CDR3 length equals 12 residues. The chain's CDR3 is CSVEYATDTQYF. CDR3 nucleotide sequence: TGCAGCGTTGAATACGCCACAGATACGCAGTATTTT.

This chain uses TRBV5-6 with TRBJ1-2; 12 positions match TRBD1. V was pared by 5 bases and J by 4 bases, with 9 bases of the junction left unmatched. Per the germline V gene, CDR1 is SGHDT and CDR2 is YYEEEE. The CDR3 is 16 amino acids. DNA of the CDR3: TGTGCCAGCAGATCCTCCGGGACAGGGGGCTTCTATGGCTACACCTTC. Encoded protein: CASRSSGTGGFYGYTF.

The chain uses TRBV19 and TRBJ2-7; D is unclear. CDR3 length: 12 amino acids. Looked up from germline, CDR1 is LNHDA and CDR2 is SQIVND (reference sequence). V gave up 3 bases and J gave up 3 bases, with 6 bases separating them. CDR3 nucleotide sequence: TGTGCCAGTAGTATGTCCGGCTACGAGCAGTACTTC. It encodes CASSMSGYEQYF.

The CDR3 reads CASSLPDLTQYF. Written as DNA, the CDR3 is TGTGCCAGCAGCCTCCCAGATCTGACCCAGTACTTC. The V and J genes are TRBV7-9 and TRBJ2-5; no clear D. CDR1 is SEHNR, CDR2 FQNEAQ, per germline (reference sequence). The CDR3 is made up of 12 amino acids. Trimming removed 5 bases from V and 7 bases from J, with 11 bases in between.

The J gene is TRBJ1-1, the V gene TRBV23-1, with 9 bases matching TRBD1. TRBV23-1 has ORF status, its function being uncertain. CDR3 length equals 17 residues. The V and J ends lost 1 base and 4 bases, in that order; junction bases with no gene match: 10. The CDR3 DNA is TGCGCCAGCAGTCAATTATCAGACAGGGGGGGGAGCACTGAAGCTTTCTTT. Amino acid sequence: CASSQLSDRGGSTEAFF.

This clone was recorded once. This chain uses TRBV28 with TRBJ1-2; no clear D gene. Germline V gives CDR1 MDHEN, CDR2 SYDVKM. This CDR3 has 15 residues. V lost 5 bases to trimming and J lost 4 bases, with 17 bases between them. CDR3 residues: CASSTPATDRYGYTF. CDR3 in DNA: TGTGCCAGCAGTACCCCGGCGACGGACCGCTATGGCTACACCTTC.

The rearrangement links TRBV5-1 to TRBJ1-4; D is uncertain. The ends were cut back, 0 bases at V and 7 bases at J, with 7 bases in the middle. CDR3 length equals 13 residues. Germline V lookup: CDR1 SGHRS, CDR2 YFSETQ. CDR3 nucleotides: TGCGCCAGCAGCTTGGATGGAGCTGAAAAACTGTTTTTT. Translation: CASSLDGAEKLFF.

The CDR3 bases are TGTGCCAGCAGCTTGATCCGGGTCACTGAAGCTTTCTTT. Translated: CASSLIRVTEAFF. This rearrangement joins TRBV5-5 to TRBJ1-1; D gene unclear. The germline V and J ends were trimmed by 1 base and 4 bases, with 8 bases remaining between them. In germline, CDR1 is SGHKS, CDR2 YYEKEE (reference sequence). The CDR3 has 13 amino acids.

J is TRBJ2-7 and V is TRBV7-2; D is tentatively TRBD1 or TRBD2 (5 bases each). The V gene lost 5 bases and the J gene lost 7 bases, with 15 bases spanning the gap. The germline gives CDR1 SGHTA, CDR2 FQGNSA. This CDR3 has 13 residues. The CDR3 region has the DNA TGTGCCAGCAGCCCGTCGGGGACCCGTGAGCAGTACTTC. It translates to CASSPSGTREQYF.

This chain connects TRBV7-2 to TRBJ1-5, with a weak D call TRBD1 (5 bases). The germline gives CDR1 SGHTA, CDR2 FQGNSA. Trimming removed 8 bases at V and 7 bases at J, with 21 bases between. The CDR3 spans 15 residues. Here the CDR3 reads CASQLSGGYMQPQHF. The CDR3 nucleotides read TGTGCCAGCCAACTTTCGGGGGGGTATATGCAGCCCCAGCATTTT. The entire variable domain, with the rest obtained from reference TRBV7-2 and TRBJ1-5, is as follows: GAGVSQSPSNKVTEKGKDVELRCDPISGHTALYWYRQSLGQGLEFLIYFQGNSAPDKSGLPSDRFSAERTGGSVSTLTIQRTQQEDSAVYLCASQLSGGYMQPQHFGDGTRLSIL.

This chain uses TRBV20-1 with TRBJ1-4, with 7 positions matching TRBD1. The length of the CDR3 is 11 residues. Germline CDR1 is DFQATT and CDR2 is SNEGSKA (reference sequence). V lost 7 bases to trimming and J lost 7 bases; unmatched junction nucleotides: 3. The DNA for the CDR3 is TGCAGTGTAGGGACAGCTGAAAAACTGTTTTTT. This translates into CSVGTAEKLFF.

The CDR3 loop reads CASSQSSGGAYEQYF. For the CDR3, the DNA is TGTGCCAGCAGCCAATCTAGCGGGGGGGCCTACGAGCAGTACTTC. This chain links TRBV5-5 with TRBJ2-7, with 12 positions matching TRBD2. Germline V gene lookup returns CDR1 SGHKS and CDR2 YYEKEE (reference sequence). V trimming: 4 bases; J trimming: 2 bases; junction bases outside the gene matches: 4. The CDR3 covers 15 residues.